This T cell receptor (beta chain) was sequenced during a study of cytotoxic CD8 clonotypes in ibrutinib-treated CLL. Study-wide background: Responses: some 25 partial, 2 complete; after median about 68 months, around 15 stayed remitted, approximately twelve progressed.

Deletions cut 2 bases from V and 0 bases from J, with 8 bases between. The germline CDR1 and CDR2 sequences are SGHTA and FQGNSA. The CDR3 is made up of 15 amino acids. TCR beta libraries used around 2 micrograms of DNA from cryopreserved PBMCs. Findings and caveats of the study: Among the clonotypes, public ones were uncommon and contracted or held stable on treatment.

Of note for this clone: Its specificity is unknown.

TCRdb keeps only in-frame clones here, not all; method: immunoSEQ multiplex PCR. Among some 200,000 clones, about two thirds were seen once, and the ten largest hold roughly 13%. This material consisted of PBMCs, taken after 24 months of ibrutinib treatment. The gene calls are TRBV7-2 and TRBJ2-1; a possible D gene is TRBD2 (6 bases). The source is a human donor with chronic lymphocytic leukemia. The CDR3 DNA follows: TGTGCCAGCAGCTTAACGGGACTCTCCTACAATGAGCAGTTCTTC. It translates to CASSLTGLSYNEQFF.